What follows describes a single T cell receptor beta chain. Antigen unknown. These data originate in a study of Tregs in tolerant kidney transplant recipients. V lost 5 bases and J lost 8, with 15 bases in between. Per the germline V gene, CDR1 is MNHEY and CDR2 is SMNVEV (reference sequence). This CDR3 has 14 amino acids. General study points: For some patients, primers changed over time, blocking nucleotide-level comparison. Findings come from small patient numbers and require larger validation.

Assay used: immunoSEQ multiplex PCR; TCRdb lists only in-frame clones, some missing. This sample has 69,000 or so clones, with around nine tenths found just once. The sequence was collected from a human donor who received a combined kidney and bone marrow transplant. The chain links TRBV27 to TRBJ1-4, with D perhaps TRBD1 (6 bases). Material: CD4+ T cells from blood, obtained before the transplant. The CDR3 coding sequence is TGTGCCAGCAGTCTCGTTCAGGGGAGCGAAAAACTGTTTTTT. Translated, it gives CASSLVQGSEKLFF. Drawing the rest from reference TRBV27 and TRBJ1-4, the complete variable domain is EAQVTQNPRYLITVTGKKLTVTCSQNMNHEYMSWYRQDPGLGLRQIYYSMNVEVTDKGDVPEGYKVSRKEKRNFPLILESPSPNQTSLYFCASSLVQGSEKLFFGSGTQLSVL.